A single sample is the source of the 8 T cell receptor beta chains below, sequenced in a study of technical replicates of blood from a few donors. Measured with immunoSEQ multiplex PCR; TCRdb has only the in-frame clones, and not every one. This table has tens of thousands of clones, 95% to 97% appearing once. Specimen: T cells isolated from PBMCs. These receptors were taken from a human donor in good health.

The sample holds one count of this clone. The J gene is TRBJ1-2, the V gene TRBV19; 9 bases are shared with TRBD1. CDR3 length: 12 residues. CDR1 LNHDA and CDR2 SQIVND come from the germline V gene (reference sequence). J gave up 7 bases and V 7 bases, and 4 bases lay outside the gene matches. The CDR3 loop is CASTTGGRGYTF. The CDR3 coding sequence is TGTGCCAGTACGACAGGGGGTCGTGGCTACACCTTC.

The rearrangement joins TRBV5-4 to TRBJ2-3; the match to TRBD2 covers 7 bases. V lost 4 bases to trimming and J lost 4 bases; unmatched junction nucleotides: 6. Germline CDR1 is SGHNT and CDR2 is YYREEE (reference sequence). The CDR3 runs 14 residues. The CDR3 coding sequence is TGTGCCAGCAGCCTCACTAGCGTCTCAGATACGCAGTATTTT. Encoded protein: CASSLTSVSDTQYF.

CDR3 sequence (DNA): TGTGCCAGCAGCCGGGACACCCAAGCTACCTACGAGCAGTACTTC. The encoded protein is CASSRDTQATYEQYF. J is TRBJ2-7 and V is TRBV7-8; perhaps TRBD1 as D (6 bases). Germline V gene lookup returns CDR1 SGHVS and CDR2 FQNEAQ. Trimming removed 5 bases from V and 2 bases from J, with 16 bases in between. The CDR3 covers 15 residues.

This chain's CDR3 is CATKLRGSYEQYF. The CDR3, as DNA: TGTGCCACCAAATTACGGGGCTCCTACGAGCAGTACTTC. This chain joins TRBV15 and TRBJ2-7; a possible D gene is TRBD2 (5 bases). This CDR3 spans 13 amino acids. V was clipped by 7 bases and J by 0 bases, with 10 bases between them. From germline, CDR1 is LNHNV and CDR2 YYDKDF (reference sequence).

The chain couples TRBV21-1 to TRBJ2-3; the table's D call TRBD1 went unverified against the DNA. TRBV21-1 is a listed pseudogene. CDR3 size: 13 residues. CDR3 amino acids: CASSNQWTDTQYF. CDR3 in DNA: TGTGCCAGCAGCAATCAGTGGACAGATACGCAGTATTTT.

The chain has TRBV5-1 and TRBJ2-1, with D perhaps TRBD2 (6 bases). Per the germline V gene, CDR1 is SGHRS and CDR2 is YFSETQ. The CDR3 consists of 14 residues. Trimming took 0 bases from V and 7 from J, leaving 11 bases between them. CDR3 sequence reads: CASSLGGNTNEQFF. Written as DNA, the CDR3 is TGCGCCAGCAGCTTGGGCGGGAATACGAATGAGCAGTTCTTC.

The chain joins TRBV27 to TRBJ1-2, with a weak D call TRBD1 (6 bases). V lost 2 bases and J 4 bases, leaving 14 bases between the germline ends. This CDR3 contains 15 residues. Per the germline V gene, CDR1 is MNHEY and CDR2 is SMNVEV (reference sequence). This chain's CDR3 is CASSLRRQETYGYTF. CDR3 nucleotide sequence: TGTGCCAGCAGTTTAAGACGACAGGAAACCTATGGCTACACCTTC.

CDR3 DNA: TGTGCCTGGAACGACATTCCGGGGAACAATGAGCAGTTCTTC. Translation: CAWNDIPGNNEQFF. This sequence joins TRBV30 and TRBJ2-1; the D gene is possibly TRBD2 (5 bases). Trimming stripped 4 bases from V and 5 bases from J, with 15 bases between. The length of the CDR3 is 14 residues. The germline CDR1 and CDR2 sequences are GTSNPN and SVGIG (reference sequence).